This T cell receptor beta chain was identified in a study of blood T cell repertoires in COVID-19. Study summary: COVID-19 samples from acute and convalescent phases originated in the United States, Italy and Spain. T cells, B-cell-depleted T cells, or PBMCs supplied cDNA or gDNA.

V shed 10 bases, J shed 3 bases, and the junction held 8 bases outside the gene matches. The germline V gene has CDR1 MNHEY and CDR2 SVGAGI. This CDR3 is built from 14 residues. In assigning cohorts, the study relied on participant-reported clinical history. Profiling relied on immunoSEQ multiplex PCR, and the TCRdb table lists in-frame clones only, not all of them. Altogether about 440,000 clones are present, about 85% being singletons, with the ten largest covering around 1.8%. The gene calls are TRBV6-5 and TRBJ2-5, with TRBD2 matching 10 bases. Sample: PBMCs or T cells enriched from blood (not recorded which). The sequence derives from a woman under 30 with acute COVID-19. CDR3 sequence reads: CATTIGLAEETQYF. In DNA, the CDR3 is TGTGCCACTACAATCGGACTAGCGGAAGAGACCCAGTACTTC.